This T cell receptor beta chain was identified in a study of PD-1 blockade in classical Hodgkin lymphoma. Brentuximab vedotin exposure varied, and every patient relapsed after autologous stem cell transplantation. Broader study findings: Baseline TCR diversity was reportedly lower in newly diagnosed patients than in healthy donors. It was reported as lower still in relapsed/refractory patients.

Germline values: CDR1 MNHEY, CDR2 SVGAGI. V lost 4 bases and J lost 1, with 17 bases in between. This CDR3 has 16 residues. Notes on this clone: What it binds is not known.

Measured with immunoSEQ multiplex PCR; TCRdb has only the in-frame clones, and not every one. The sample yields about 36,000 clones, 60% to 80% seen once. This chain connects TRBV6-5 to TRBJ2-7; TRBD2 might be the D (6 bases). The origin of this receptor is a human donor with classical Hodgkin lymphoma. The source material was peripheral blood mononuclear cells (PBMCs), sampled before the second cycle of nivolumab. The CDR3 sequence is CASSSTGGTRSYEQYF. CDR3 DNA sequence: TGTGCCAGCAGTTCAACAGGCGGGACCAGATCCTACGAGCAGTACTTC.